In its sample, the clone carrying this TCR beta chain was seen many times. Antigen unknown. Germline CDR1 reads SGHDN; CDR2 reads FVKESK. V was shortened by 1 base and J by 0 bases, with 4 bases between the two germline ends. The CDR3 sequence is 13 residues long. Regions amplified from RNA transcripts were the TCR beta CDR3 regions. In the first-round RT-PCR of the TCR CDR3, the HTBI primer set was used. Via MiXCR, TCRdb re-called the multiplex PCR reads, giving one row per CDR3 protein. The sample holds about 290,000 distinct CDR3 sequences, about 15% seen once. The diagnoses drew upon clinical symptoms, serum thyroxine and TRAb, thyroid ultrasound and orbital computed tomography. This record comes from a study of T cells in Graves' hyperthyroidism and ophthalmopathy. At the level of the study: Peripheral blood was acquired at first diagnosis, ahead of any therapy whatsoever. Findings and caveats of the study: Peripheral blood also featured most of the thyroid clonotypes expanded above 0.001.

The sequenced sample was blood. The receptor was isolated from a woman aged 50 to 65 with Graves' hyperthyroidism that later progressed to Graves' ophthalmopathy. The J gene is TRBJ2-7, the V gene TRBV14; the D is unclear. CDR3 DNA sequence: TGTGCCAGCAGCCAAGCGGTCTCCTACGAGCAGTACTTC. Its translation is CASSQAVSYEQYF.